This passage covers 13 T cell receptor beta chains from one sample sequenced in a study of blood T cell repertoires in COVID-19. Produced via immunoSEQ multiplex PCR; TCRdb's table is partial and in-frame only. The sample shows about 200,000 clones, 70% to 90% of them seen only once. Sample: peripheral blood. The source of these receptors is an elderly woman with acute or convalescent COVID-19.

The rearrangement links TRBV5-1 to TRBJ2-7, with D maybe TRBD1 (7 bases). From germline, CDR1 is SGHRS and CDR2 YFSETQ. The CDR3 sequence is 16 residues long. The ends were cut back, 4 bases at V and 0 bases at J, with 17 bases in the middle. The CDR3 spells CASSEGAAGNSYEQYF. The DNA for the CDR3 is TGCGCCAGCAGCGAGGGGGCGGCGGGAAACTCCTACGAGCAGTACTTC.

This chain connects TRBV7-2 to TRBJ2-4, with no clear D. With 0 bases removed from V and 1 base from J, the gap between germline ends came to 16 bases. This CDR3 comprises 18 residues. CDR1 is SGHTA, CDR2 FQGNSA, per germline. DNA of the CDR3: TGTGCCAGCAGCTTAGCCGCCCCGGAGACCTGGGCCAAAAACATTCAGTACTTC. Amino acid sequence: CASSLAAPETWAKNIQYF.

This chain joins TRBV20-1 and TRBJ1-2; D not certain. Germline V gene data show CDR1 as DFQATT and CDR2 as SNEGSKA (reference sequence). V lost 4 bases and J lost 5, with 8 bases in between. This CDR3 spans 11 amino acids. CDR3: CSAKRDYGYTF. As DNA, the CDR3 is TGCAGTGCTAAGCGCGATTATGGCTACACCTTC.

CDR3 amino acids: CASGQLGGTYNEQFF. The CDR3 coding sequence is TGTGCCAGCGGCCAGTTAGGAGGTACCTACAATGAGCAGTTCTTC. This chain uses TRBV9 with TRBJ2-1; D is possibly TRBD2 (5 bases). The germline V and J ends were trimmed by 7 bases and 2 bases, with 16 bases remaining between them. This CDR3 is built from 15 residues. Per germline, CDR1 SGDLS and CDR2 YYNGEE. The variable domain in full, with the rest retrieved from reference TRBV9 and TRBJ2-1, is DSGVTQTPKHLITATGQRVTLRCSPRSGDLSVYWYQQSLDQGLQFLIQYYNGEERAKGNILERFSAQQFPDLHSELNLSSLELGDSALYFCASGQLGGTYNEQFFGPGTRLTVL.

The genes are TRBV27 and TRBJ1-6; D is undetermined. V lost 7 bases and J 2 bases, leaving 15 bases between the germline ends. Germline V gene lookup returns CDR1 MNHEY and CDR2 SMNVEV (reference sequence). This CDR3 contains 16 residues. The CDR3 loop is CASKLLFAPYNSPLHF. The CDR3 DNA sequence: TGTGCCAGCAAGCTACTTTTCGCCCCCTATAATTCACCCCTCCACTTT.

The J gene is TRBJ2-1, the V gene TRBV28; TRBD2 agrees at 8 bases. There are 18 residues in the CDR3. The V gene's germline CDR1 is MDHEN and CDR2 SYDVKM. V gave up 4 bases and J gave up 4 bases; unmatched junction bases: 15. The DNA for the CDR3 is TGTGCCAGCAGTTCTTATCCCCGTGGGACTAGAATATACAATGAGCAGTTCTTC. Its translation: CASSSYPRGTRIYNEQFF.

A remark on this clone: This specimen includes other DNA sequences encoding the same CDR3. The chain uses TRBV12-3 or TRBV12-4 and TRBJ1-1, with D perhaps TRBD1 (5 bases). Between the trimmed V and J ends, which lost 5 bases and 2 bases, there was a span of 9 bases. There are 13 residues in the CDR3. CDR3 coding DNA: TGTGCCAGCAGTCCTCAGGGCAACACTGAAGCTTTCTTT. As protein: CASSPQGNTEAFF.

The V gene is TRBV19, the J gene TRBJ2-5; TRBD1 agrees at 10 bases. Germline CDR1 is LNHDA and CDR2 is SQIVND (reference sequence). Trimming removed 3 bases from V and 4 bases from J; junction bases left unmatched: 5. This CDR3 is built from 15 residues. In nucleotides, the CDR3 is TGTGCCAGTAGTATTTTGACAGGGGGCCTAGAGACCCAGTACTTC. This encodes CASSILTGGLETQYF.

The rearrangement uses TRBV6-5 and TRBJ1-2; the match to TRBD1 covers 7 bases. V was clipped by 4 bases and J by 4 bases; unmatched bases: 9. Per the germline V gene, CDR1 is MNHEY and CDR2 is SVGAGI. The CDR3 extends over 15 amino acids. The CDR3 loop is CASSSPGGTAYGYTF. The DNA of the CDR3 is TGTGCCAGCAGTTCCCCGGGGGGGACAGCCTATGGCTACACCTTC.

The chain joins TRBV11-3 to TRBJ2-5; 8 bases line up with TRBD1. Losses at the gene ends were 6 bases for V and 5 bases for J; bases not matched to a gene: 5. CDR1 SGHNT and CDR2 YENEEA come from the germline V gene. The CDR3 loop spans 13 amino acids. The CDR3 loop is CASSYNRGETQYF. In DNA form, the CDR3 reads TGTGCCAGCAGTTACAACAGGGGGGAGACCCAGTACTTC.

The V call is TRBV24-1, the J call TRBJ1-2; 9 nucleotides agree with TRBD1. V lost 3 bases and J lost 3; bases outside the gene matches: 4. Per germline, CDR1 KGHDR and CDR2 SFDVKD. The CDR3 length is 15 residues. The CDR3 DNA reads TGTGCCACCAGTGATCCGGGACAGGGTTACTATGGCTACACCTTC. Protein product: CATSDPGQGYYGYTF.

This chain joins TRBV6-5 and TRBJ1-1; 8 positions agree with TRBD1. J lost 11 bases, V lost 6 bases, and 11 bases had no gene match. The CDR3 extends over 13 amino acids. From germline, CDR1 is MNHEY and CDR2 SVGAGI. The CDR3 loop reads CASSSGQGGWAFF. The CDR3 DNA sequence: TGTGCCAGCAGCTCCGGACAGGGAGGTTGGGCTTTCTTT.

V and J are TRBV20-1 and TRBJ1-4, with TRBD1 matching 8 bases. The germline CDR1 and CDR2 sequences are DFQATT and SNEGSKA (reference sequence). The J segment lost 11 bases and the V segment lost 5 bases, leaving 4 bases of the junction unmatched. The CDR3 extends over 11 amino acids. CDR3 DNA sequence: TGCAGTGCTGAGGGACAGGCCAAACTGTTTTTT. Translation gives CSAEGQAKLFF.